This passage covers 12 T cell receptor beta chains from one sample sequenced in a study of Ad26.COV2.S vaccination and SARS-CoV-2 variants. Treatment described: some 19 received Ad26.COV2.S at low or high dose, single or two shots; five or six received placebo; per-sample allocation not given. The samples were gathered on day 63 after the first injection of vaccine or placebo. The repertoire was sequenced with immunoSEQ multiplex PCR; TCRdb's copy has only in-frame clones and lacks some. The sample records around 300,000 clones, about 87% being singletons. This specimen consisted of peripheral blood, obtained in a trial of Ad26.COV2.S vaccine versus placebo. The origin of the receptors is a person between 18 and 65 years old who received the Ad26.COV2.S COVID-19 vaccine or a placebo.

The V call is TRBV28, the J call TRBJ2-3; D call uncertain. The CDR3 loop spans 14 amino acids. Germline V gives CDR1 MDHEN, CDR2 SYDVKM. The V end lost 3 bases, the J end lost 6 bases, and 13 bases lay between the germline ends. CDR3 loop: CASSFWNTRDTQYF. CDR3 sequence (DNA): TGTGCCAGCAGTTTCTGGAACACCCGGGATACGCAGTATTTT. The full variable domain, in which reference TRBV28 and TRBJ2-3 provide the parts outside the CDR3, is DVKVTQSSRYLVKRTGEKVFLECVQDMDHENMFWYRQDPGLGLRLIYFSYDVKMKEKGDIPEGYSVSREKKERFSLILESASTNQTSMYLCASSFWNTRDTQYFGPGTRLTVL.

The chain uses TRBV6-4 and TRBJ2-2; 9 nucleotides match TRBD1. The CDR3 is made up of 13 amino acids. Germline CDR1 is MRHNA and CDR2 is SNTAGT. J gave up 4 bases and V 6 bases, and 0 bases lay outside the gene matches. The CDR3 loop is CASRGQGTGELFF. The DNA for the CDR3 is TGTGCCAGCAGGGGACAGGGCACCGGGGAGCTGTTTTTT.

The chain combines TRBV5-4 with TRBJ2-5, with D maybe TRBD2 (7 bases). This CDR3 is built from 15 residues. Trimming removed 6 bases from V and 4 bases from J, with 19 bases in between. CDR1 and CDR2 (germline): SGHNT, YYREEE (reference sequence). The CDR3 sequence: CASTGPGGLGETQYF. Here the CDR3 DNA reads TGTGCCAGCACCGGGCCCGGGGGGCTGGGAGAGACCCAGTACTTC.

The chain carries TRBV9 and TRBJ2-2; the match to TRBD2 covers 7 bases. Germline CDR1 is SGDLS and CDR2 is YYNGEE. The CDR3 has 17 residues. Unmatched junction bases numbered 11, after V lost 0 bases and J lost 6 bases. In nucleotides, the CDR3 is TGTGCCAGCAGCGTAGGAGGGACTATTTCATGGGCCGGGGAGCTGTTTTTT. Its protein is CASSVGGTISWAGELFF.

This chain uses TRBV11-3 with TRBJ2-1; 7 bases match TRBD2. CDR1 SGHNT and CDR2 YENEEA come from the germline V gene. The CDR3 spans 16 residues. V lost 4 bases to trimming and J lost 7 bases; unmatched junction nucleotides: 13. CDR3 residues: CASSYSSGEGRNEQFF. The CDR3 DNA reads TGTGCCAGCAGCTACTCCAGCGGGGAGGGCCGGAATGAGCAGTTCTTC.

In this sample, this clone turned up once. The chain recombines TRBV9 with TRBJ1-3; 8 bases match TRBD1. After removal of 0 bases from V and 4 bases from J, the junction contained 12 bases not matched to a gene. CDR1 and CDR2 from the germline V gene are SGDLS and YYNGEE. This CDR3 region has 18 residues. The DNA of the CDR3 is TGTGCCAGCAGCGTAGCCCTAACCGGGACAGGAGGAGGAAACACCATATATTTT. Translated: CASSVALTGTGGGNTIYF.

DNA of the CDR3: TGTGCCAGCAGCTTGGGGGGGCCTACTGAAAAACTGTTTTTT. Its translation: CASSLGGPTEKLFF. The chain couples TRBV5-8 to TRBJ1-4; weak D call: TRBD1 (6 bases). Germline V gene sequence: CDR1 SGHTS, CDR2 YDEGEE. The CDR3 runs to 14 residues. Deletions cut 0 bases from V and 7 bases from J, with 10 bases between.

This chain connects TRBV28 to TRBJ2-1, with D perhaps assigned TRBD1 or TRBD2 (6 bases each). The CDR3 covers 15 residues. The V gene lost 2 bases and the J gene lost 8 bases, with 16 bases spanning the gap. Germline V gene data show CDR1 as MDHEN and CDR2 as SYDVKM. The CDR3 nucleotides read TGTGCCAGCAGTTTACGCGGGACAAACATCGATGAGCAGTTCTTC. Translation: CASSLRGTNIDEQFF.

V gene TRBV6-2 or TRBV6-3 combines with J gene TRBJ2-1; D perhaps matches TRBD1 (6 bases). The CDR3 spans 17 residues. Germline V gene data show CDR1 as MNHEY and CDR2 as SVGEGT. With 2 bases removed from V and 4 bases from J, the gap between germline ends came to 18 bases. The CDR3 DNA follows: TGTGCCAGCAGTTACCCGCCGACAGGCCTGAAATACAATGAGCAGTTCTTC. Its translation is CASSYPPTGLKYNEQFF.

This sequence joins TRBV7-8 and TRBJ2-5; no clear D gene. The CDR3 is made up of 14 amino acids. Germline-derived CDR1 and CDR2 are SGHVS and FQNEAQ. Trimming pared 1 base from V and 1 base from J, leaving 7 bases between. The CDR3: CASSLEASQETQYF. CDR3 in DNA: TGTGCCAGCAGCTTAGAGGCCAGCCAAGAGACCCAGTACTTC.

The chain carries TRBV7-9 and TRBJ1-2; no reliable D call. The V and J ends lost 6 bases and 4 bases respectively, with 12 bases between them. The germline V gene encodes CDR1 SEHNR and CDR2 FQNEAQ (reference sequence). The CDR3 covers 13 residues. The CDR3 region is CASREDGLYGYTF. In nucleotides, the CDR3 is TGTGCCAGCAGGGAGGACGGTCTCTATGGCTACACCTTC.

The chain recombines TRBV19 with TRBJ1-2, with D possibly matching TRBD1 (5 bases). The CDR3 spans 16 residues. Germline CDR1 is LNHDA and CDR2 is SQIVND (reference sequence). V was pared by 6 bases and J by 2 bases, with 19 bases between. This chain's CDR3 is CASRPNGAPGNYGYTF. The DNA of the CDR3 is TGTGCCAGTAGACCTAATGGGGCACCTGGCAACTATGGCTACACCTTC.